This entry lists 29 T cell receptor beta chains sequenced from one sample in a study of post-analysis software for immune sequencing data. Broader study findings: Comparison of patients with controls showed about 5 TRBV segments more frequent in patients, TRBV5-6, TRBV5-1 and TRBV20-1 among them.

Libraries were made from TCR beta cDNA, and they carried unique molecular identifiers. TCRdb re-analysed the PCR reads in MiXCR, keeping a single row per CDR3 protein. The sample lists about 180,000 distinct CDR3 sequences, about 30% occurring once. The antigens these receptors bind are not known. The sequenced sample consisted of blood. The receptors shown here come from a girl aged 10 to 17 with multiple sclerosis.

This clonotype was seen only once. The chain uses TRBV2 and TRBJ2-3, with D possibly matching TRBD2 (5 bases). V was clipped by 5 bases and J by 1 base, with 13 bases between them. Germline assignment: CDR1 SNHLY and CDR2 FYNNEI. The CDR3 is 15 amino acids. The CDR3 DNA sequence: TGTGCCAGCAGTCCATGGGAGCGCGGCACAGATACGCAGTATTTT. It translates to CASSPWERGTDTQYF.

This clonotype was observed at least ten times. The chain combines TRBV3-1 with TRBJ2-1; TRBD2 is a possible D gene (5 bases). Trimming took 4 bases from V and 8 from J, leaving 15 bases between them. The germline gives CDR1 LGHDT, CDR2 YNNKEL (reference sequence). The CDR3 is 14 residues long. The CDR3, as DNA: TGTGCCAGCAGCCCCTCAGGACTTAGCTATGAGCAGTTCTTC. As protein: CASSPSGLSYEQFF.

This clonotype was counted many times. The chain links TRBV24-1 to TRBJ2-5; unclear D gene. The CDR3 is 12 residues long. The germline V and J ends were trimmed by 9 bases and 4 bases, with 11 bases remaining between them. Germline V gene sequence: CDR1 KGHDR, CDR2 SFDVKD. The CDR3 protein is CATSGSGETQYF. CDR3 DNA: TGTGCCACCTCGGGTTCCGGAGAGACCCAGTACTTC.

This clonotype was found many times. The CDR3, as DNA: TGTGCCAGCAGTCCCCAGGGGGATAAGAGTGGCTACACCTTC. This codes for CASSPQGDKSGYTF. The chain couples TRBV6-1 to TRBJ1-2; 7 bases align to TRBD1. Per germline, CDR1 MNHNS and CDR2 SASEGT. J was trimmed by 7 bases and V by 5 bases; bases with no gene match: 10. The CDR3 is made up of 14 amino acids.

J is TRBJ2-1 and V is TRBV10-1, with a weak D call TRBD1 (6 bases). Trimming shortened V by 6 bases and J by 10 bases, and 16 bases separated the two germline ends. The germline V gene encodes CDR1 WNHNN and CDR2 SYGVQD (reference sequence). The CDR3 is 13 residues long. The CDR3 DNA follows: TGCGCCAGCAGCCCCCCTGACAGGTGGGAGCAGTTCTTC. Translating it yields CASSPPDRWEQFF.

Comment on this clonotype: A much larger clone lies one base from this, so it may be a read error. The V gene is TRBV6-1, the J gene TRBJ2-3; 12 nucleotides line up with TRBD2. The CDR3 consists of 18 residues. Germline-derived CDR1 and CDR2 are MNHNS and SASEGT. The CDR3 is CASTYRTSGVSSTDTRYF. The CDR3 region has the DNA TGTGCCAGCACCTACAGGACTAGCGGGGTCTCTAGCACAGATACGCGGTATTTT.

In this sample, this clonotype turned up a few times. J is TRBJ2-1 and V is TRBV6-5; D unclear. Per the germline V gene, CDR1 is MNHEY and CDR2 is SVGAGI. This CDR3 has 14 residues. The ends were cut back, 0 bases at V and 3 bases at J, with 6 bases in the middle. The CDR3 is CASSYSGSYNEQFF. The CDR3 DNA is TGTGCCAGCAGTTACTCGGGCAGCTACAATGAGCAGTTCTTC.

This clonotype was seen only a few times. The chain has TRBV27 and TRBJ2-3; a possible D gene is TRBD1 (5 bases). CDR3 length equals 14 residues. Germline loops: CDR1 MNHEY, CDR2 SMNVEV (reference sequence). Trimming pared 5 bases from V and 2 bases from J, leaving 11 bases between. CDR3 loop: CASSPPTVTDTQYF. CDR3 DNA sequence: TGTGCCAGCAGTCCTCCGACAGTCACAGATACGCAGTATTTT.

A word on this clonotype: The junction does not match germline at one end; this may be a read error. This chain joins TRBV11-2 and TRBJ2-7; no firm D call. This CDR3 is built from 12 residues. Germline V gene data show CDR1 as SGHAT and CDR2 as FQNNGV. The CDR3 sequence is CAGSQNSYEQYF. The CDR3 bases are TGTGCCGGCAGCCAAAACTCCTACGAGCAGTACTTC.

Comments on this clonotype: One end of the junction fails to match germline, which may point to a read error. The V gene is TRBV12-3 or TRBV12-4, the J gene TRBJ1-5, with D unclear. The CDR3 covers 14 residues. In DNA, the CDR3 is TGTGCCAACAGTTTGGAAGGCGGCAATCAGCCCCAGCATTTT. Amino acid sequence: CANSLEGGNQPQHF.

This clonotype has just one count. This sequence joins TRBV12-3 or TRBV12-4 and TRBJ1-6; TRBD1 matches at 7 bases. The J segment lost 12 bases and the V segment lost 6 bases, leaving 8 bases of the junction unmatched. There are 13 residues in the CDR3. For the CDR3, the DNA is TGTGCCAGCAGGCCGATCAGGGGGGGACCCCTCCACTTT. It specifies CASRPIRGGPLHF.

Turning to this clonotype: This may stem from a read error, because a much larger clone lies one nucleotide away. The CDR3 loop is CASSLDSAKETQYF. CDR3 DNA sequence: TGTGCCAGCAGCTTGGATAGCGCCAAGGAGACCCAGTACTTC. The chain links TRBV5-6 to TRBJ2-5; weak D call: TRBD2 (5 bases). V was clipped by 0 bases and J by 5 bases, with 11 bases between them. The germline gives CDR1 SGHDT, CDR2 YYEEEE. This CDR3 has 14 amino acids.

This chain joins TRBV20-1 and TRBJ2-7; D unclear. Germline CDR1 and CDR2: DFQATT and SNEGSKA (reference sequence). The CDR3 runs 14 residues. V was trimmed by 0 bases and J by 1 base, leaving 10 bases between them. The chain's CDR3 is CSARDEYVSYEQYF. The CDR3 nucleotides read TGCAGTGCTAGAGATGAATACGTATCCTACGAGCAGTACTTC.

This clonotype was observed many times. J is TRBJ2-3 and V is TRBV7-2, with 10 bases matching TRBD2. This CDR3 has 17 amino acids. CDR1 and CDR2 from the germline V gene are SGHTA and FQGNSA. Trimming at V came to 2 bases and at J to 4 bases, leaving 9 bases not matched to a gene. The CDR3 sequence is CASSLRSSGRGADTQYF. CDR3 DNA: TGTGCCAGCAGCTTAAGATCTAGCGGGAGAGGGGCAGATACGCAGTATTTT.

The chain couples TRBV7-3 to TRBJ1-1, with D maybe TRBD1 (6 bases). The CDR3 totals 16 residues. The germline gives CDR1 SGHTA, CDR2 FQGTGA. Trimming stripped 5 bases from V and 0 bases from J, with 16 bases between. The CDR3 reads CASSLQGPFMNTEAFF. The CDR3 coding sequence is TGTGCCAGCAGCCTACAGGGACCTTTCATGAACACTGAAGCTTTCTTT.

A few counts support this clonotype. The chain carries TRBV9 and TRBJ2-1; TRBD2 aligns across 10 bases. The CDR3 length is 15 residues. Trimming removed 4 bases from V and 6 bases from J; junction bases left unmatched: 7. In germline, CDR1 is SGDLS, CDR2 YYNGEE. Here the CDR3 DNA reads TGTGCCAGCAGCACCTCTAGCGGGAGCTTCAATGAGCAGTTCTTC. Its translation is CASSTSSGSFNEQFF.

The V and J genes are TRBV12-3 or TRBV12-4 and TRBJ2-5; D not resolved. V lost 7 bases, J lost 4 bases, and 13 bases lay in between. This CDR3 is built from 13 residues. The CDR3 protein is CASNDARRETQYF. In DNA form, the CDR3 reads TGTGCCAGCAATGACGCGCGGCGAGAGACCCAGTACTTC.

This clonotype was seen a few times. The chain couples TRBV4-1 to TRBJ1-1; D unresolved. CDR1 is MGHRA and CDR2 is YSYEKL in the germline V gene. V lost 6 bases and J lost 5, with 13 bases in between. This CDR3 has 13 amino acids. The CDR3 spells CASRGRAGTEAFF. The CDR3 coding sequence is TGCGCCAGCAGAGGGAGGGCGGGGACTGAAGCTTTCTTT.

V gene TRBV7-2 combines with J gene TRBJ2-3; D ambiguous. V was pared by 2 bases and J by 8 bases, with 8 bases between. Germline V gene data show CDR1 as SGHTA and CDR2 as FQGNSA. The CDR3 loop spans 12 amino acids. CDR3 sequence (DNA): TGTGCCAGCAGCTTAAAAGGTGTTACGCAGTATTTT. Amino acids: CASSLKGVTQYF. Supplemented by reference TRBV7-2 and TRBJ2-3, the full variable domain reads GAGVSQSPSNKVTEKGKDVELRCDPISGHTALYWYRQSLGQGLEFLIYFQGNSAPDKSGLPSDRFSAERTGGSVSTLTIQRTQQEDSAVYLCASSLKGVTQYFGPGTRLTVL.

The chain is built from TRBV6-6 and TRBJ2-3; D is unclear. The CDR3 spans 16 residues. The V end lost 8 bases, the J end lost 1 base, and 19 bases lay between the germline ends. CDR1 and CDR2 from the germline V gene are MNHNY and SVGAGI (reference sequence). The DNA for the CDR3 is TGTGCCAGCGGGAAACGGACGGAATTGGGCACAGATACGCAGTATTTT. It codes for CASGKRTELGTDTQYF.

This clonotype was seen a handful of times. The chain uses TRBV19 and TRBJ1-5; 7 positions match TRBD1. The CDR3 totals 14 residues. Germline CDR1 and CDR2: LNHDA and SQIVND (reference sequence). J was trimmed by 11 bases and V by 10 bases; bases with no gene match: 17. As DNA, the CDR3 is TGTGCCACCGCGACAGGGCGGTCTAATTTAGCCCAGCATTTT. This codes for CATATGRSNLAQHF.

This clonotype was seen a few times. The V gene is TRBV7-8, the J gene TRBJ2-3; 7 bases agree with TRBD2. Trimming took 5 bases from V and 0 from J; bases not matched to a gene: 14. The CDR3 contains 18 residues. The V gene's germline CDR1 is SGHVS and CDR2 FQNEAQ. CDR3 nucleotides: TGTGCCAGCAGCCACGGACTAGTGGGAGGCCTAAGCACAGATACGCAGTATTTT. Protein: CASSHGLVGGLSTDTQYF.

V and J are TRBV15 and TRBJ1-5, with D tentatively TRBD1 (6 bases). Germline CDR1 reads LNHNV; CDR2 reads YYDKDF (reference sequence). Between the trimmed V and J ends, which lost 7 bases and 0 bases, there was a span of 16 bases. The CDR3 totals 16 residues. The DNA for the CDR3 is TGTGCCACCAAAGGGGGGGGAGTTAATAGCAATCAGCCCCAGCATTTT. Protein product: CATKGGGVNSNQPQHF.

The V call is TRBV5-1, the J call TRBJ2-1; TRBD2 is a possible D gene (6 bases). This CDR3 is built from 16 residues. V was trimmed by 4 bases and J by 0 bases, leaving 14 bases between them. The germline CDR1 and CDR2 sequences are SGHRS and YFSETQ. In DNA form, the CDR3 reads TGCGCCAGCAGCCCTCTTAGCGGATCCTCCTACAATGAGCAGTTCTTC. Protein: CASSPLSGSSYNEQFF.

The chain uses TRBV21-1 and TRBJ2-7; the DNA was not used to check the table's D call, TRBD1. TRBV21-1 is shown as a pseudogene. The CDR3 is 13 residues long. The CDR3 DNA reads as TGTGCCAGCACCGGCCCCTGGAGGGAACAGCAGTACTTC. Residues: CASTGPWREQQYF.

The V call is TRBV5-1, the J call TRBJ2-1; D is unresolved. With 0 bases removed from V and 3 bases from J, the gap between germline ends came to 10 bases. This CDR3 is 15 amino acids long. The germline CDR1 and CDR2 sequences are SGHRS and YFSETQ. The CDR3 is CASSLVVGNYNEQFF. As DNA, the CDR3 is TGCGCCAGCAGCTTGGTGGTAGGGAACTACAATGAGCAGTTCTTC.

Ten or more counts support this clonotype. V gene TRBV20-1 combines with J gene TRBJ2-7, with a tentative D call TRBD1 (5 bases). The CDR3 totals 12 residues. V was cut by 4 bases and J by 6 bases, with 13 bases left in between. Germline values: CDR1 DFQATT, CDR2 SNEGSKA (reference sequence). The CDR3 reads CSANLKGLEQYF. DNA of the CDR3: TGCAGTGCTAACCTTAAGGGGCTCGAGCAGTACTTC.

The sample holds a few counts of this clonotype. The chain combines TRBV5-1 with TRBJ1-6; maybe TRBD1 (6 bases). The CDR3 length is 13 residues. V lost 4 bases and J lost 7, with 9 bases in between. In germline, CDR1 is SGHRS, CDR2 YFSETQ. The CDR3 nucleotides read TGCGCCAGCAGCAGGGACACCAATTCACCCCTCCACTTT. This translates into CASSRDTNSPLHF.

The genes are TRBV27 and TRBJ2-7; D might be TRBD2 (5 bases). CDR1 and CDR2 (germline): MNHEY, SMNVEV (reference sequence). The CDR3 covers 14 residues. V lost 0 bases, J lost 1 base, and 7 bases lay in between. For the CDR3, the DNA is TGTGCCAGCAGTTTATCGAGGGATTCCTACGAGCAGTACTTC. It codes for CASSLSRDSYEQYF.